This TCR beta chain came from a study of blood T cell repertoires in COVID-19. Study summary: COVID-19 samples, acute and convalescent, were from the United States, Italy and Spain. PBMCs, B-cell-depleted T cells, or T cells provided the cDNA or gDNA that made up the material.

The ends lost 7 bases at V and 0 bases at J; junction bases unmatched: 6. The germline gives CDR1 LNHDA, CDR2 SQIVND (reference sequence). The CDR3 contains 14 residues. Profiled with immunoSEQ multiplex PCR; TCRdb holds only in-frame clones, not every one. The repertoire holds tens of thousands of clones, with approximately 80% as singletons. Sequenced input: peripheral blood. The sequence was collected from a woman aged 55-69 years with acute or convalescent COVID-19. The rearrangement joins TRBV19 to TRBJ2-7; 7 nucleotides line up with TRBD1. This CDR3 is CASTGTVDSYEQYF. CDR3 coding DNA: TGTGCCAGTACGGGGACAGTTGACTCCTACGAGCAGTACTTC.